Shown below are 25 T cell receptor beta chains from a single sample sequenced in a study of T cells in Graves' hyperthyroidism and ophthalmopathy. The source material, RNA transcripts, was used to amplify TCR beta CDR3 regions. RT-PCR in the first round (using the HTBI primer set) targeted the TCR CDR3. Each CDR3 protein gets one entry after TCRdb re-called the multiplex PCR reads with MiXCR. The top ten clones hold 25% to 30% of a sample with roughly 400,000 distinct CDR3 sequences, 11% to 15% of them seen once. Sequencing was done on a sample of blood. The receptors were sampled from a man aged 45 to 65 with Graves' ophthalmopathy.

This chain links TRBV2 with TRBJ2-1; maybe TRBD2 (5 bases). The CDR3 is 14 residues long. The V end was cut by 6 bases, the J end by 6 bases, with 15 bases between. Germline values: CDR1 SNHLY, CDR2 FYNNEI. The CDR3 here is CASRTSEGFNEQFF. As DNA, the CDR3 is TGTGCCAGCAGGACCAGCGAGGGATTCAATGAGCAGTTCTTC.

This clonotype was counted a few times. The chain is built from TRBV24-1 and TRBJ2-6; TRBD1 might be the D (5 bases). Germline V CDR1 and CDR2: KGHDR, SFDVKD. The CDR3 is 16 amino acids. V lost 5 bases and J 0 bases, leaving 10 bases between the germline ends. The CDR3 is CATSGREASGANVLTF. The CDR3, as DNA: TGTGCCACCAGTGGCAGGGAAGCCTCTGGGGCCAACGTCCTGACTTTC.

The CDR3: CASSLLEKPGELFF. CDR3 bases: TGCGCCAGCAGCTTGCTGGAGAAACCCGGGGAGCTGTTTTTT. The rearrangement links TRBV5-1 to TRBJ2-2; no clear D gene. This CDR3 region has 14 residues. V was shortened by 1 base and J by 6 bases, with 10 bases between the two germline ends. Germline V gives CDR1 SGHRS, CDR2 YFSETQ.

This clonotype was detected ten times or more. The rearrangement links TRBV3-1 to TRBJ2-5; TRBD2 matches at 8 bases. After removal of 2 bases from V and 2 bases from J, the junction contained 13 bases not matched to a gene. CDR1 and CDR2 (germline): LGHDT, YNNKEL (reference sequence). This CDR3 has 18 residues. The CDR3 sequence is CASSQRLRTSSKQETQYF. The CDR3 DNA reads TGTGCCAGCAGCCAAAGGCTACGGACTAGCAGTAAGCAAGAGACCCAGTACTTC.

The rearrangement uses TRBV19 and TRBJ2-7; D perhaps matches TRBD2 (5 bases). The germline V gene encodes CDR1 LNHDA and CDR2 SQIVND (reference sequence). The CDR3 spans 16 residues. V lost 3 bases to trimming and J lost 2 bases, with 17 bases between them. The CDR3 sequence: CASSIGSGRVPYEQYF. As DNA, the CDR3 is TGTGCCAGTAGTATTGGGTCGGGGAGAGTCCCCTACGAGCAGTACTTC.

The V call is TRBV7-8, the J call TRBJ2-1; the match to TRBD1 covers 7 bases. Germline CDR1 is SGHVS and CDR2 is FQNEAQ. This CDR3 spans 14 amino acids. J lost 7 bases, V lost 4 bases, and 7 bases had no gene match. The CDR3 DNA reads TGTGCCAGCAGCTCGGACAGGTCTTGGAATGAGCAGTTCTTC. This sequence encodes CASSSDRSWNEQFF.

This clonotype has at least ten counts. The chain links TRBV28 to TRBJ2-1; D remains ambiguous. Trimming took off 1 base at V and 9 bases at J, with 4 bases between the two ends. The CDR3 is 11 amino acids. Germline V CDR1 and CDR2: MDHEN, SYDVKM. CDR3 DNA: TGTGCCAGCAGTTTATATCGTGAGCAGTTCTTC. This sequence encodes CASSLYREQFF.

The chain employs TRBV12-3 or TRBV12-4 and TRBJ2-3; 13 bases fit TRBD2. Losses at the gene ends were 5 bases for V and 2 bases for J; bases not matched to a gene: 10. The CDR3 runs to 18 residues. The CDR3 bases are TGTGCCAGCAGTCCAAACCCGGGACTAGCGGGAAACACAGATACGCAGTATTTT. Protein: CASSPNPGLAGNTDTQYF.

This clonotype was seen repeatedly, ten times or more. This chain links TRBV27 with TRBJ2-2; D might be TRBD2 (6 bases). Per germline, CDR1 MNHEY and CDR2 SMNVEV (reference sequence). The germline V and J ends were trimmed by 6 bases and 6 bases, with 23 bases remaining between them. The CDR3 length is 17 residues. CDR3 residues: CASRNLKLTGAAGELFF. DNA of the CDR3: TGTGCCAGCAGGAACCTCAAATTGACGGGAGCAGCCGGGGAGCTGTTTTTT.

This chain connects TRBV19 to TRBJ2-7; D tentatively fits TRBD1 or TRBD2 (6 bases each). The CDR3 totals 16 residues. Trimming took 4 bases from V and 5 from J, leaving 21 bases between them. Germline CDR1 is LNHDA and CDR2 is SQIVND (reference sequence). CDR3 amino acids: CASSTPGGARGHEQYF. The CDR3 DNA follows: TGTGCCAGTAGTACCCCCGGGGGCGCCCGGGGGCACGAGCAGTACTTC.

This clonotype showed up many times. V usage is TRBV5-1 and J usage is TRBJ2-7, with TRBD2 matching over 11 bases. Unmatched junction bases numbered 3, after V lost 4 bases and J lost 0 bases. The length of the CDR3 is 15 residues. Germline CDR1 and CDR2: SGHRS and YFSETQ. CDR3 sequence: CASSATSGSSYEQYF. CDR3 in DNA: TGCGCCAGCAGCGCCACTAGCGGGAGCTCCTACGAGCAGTACTTC.

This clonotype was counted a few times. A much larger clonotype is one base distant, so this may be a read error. CDR3 sequence (DNA): TGTGCCACCCAAGAGGGAACAGATACGCAGTATTTT. Its protein is CATQEGTDTQYF. The gene calls are TRBV2 and TRBJ2-3, with D possibly matching TRBD2 (5 bases). This CDR3 has 12 amino acids. Trimming stripped 10 bases from V and 3 bases from J, with 11 bases between. Germline V gene lookup returns CDR1 SNHLY and CDR2 FYNNEI.

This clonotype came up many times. CDR3 sequence reads: CASHRTGGYGYTF. In DNA form, the CDR3 reads TGTGCCAGCCACCGGACAGGGGGCTATGGCTACACCTTC. V gene TRBV12-3 or TRBV12-4 combines with J gene TRBJ1-2, with 10 nucleotides matching TRBD1. The CDR3 runs to 13 residues. The J segment lost 4 bases and the V segment lost 8 bases, leaving 4 bases of the junction unmatched.

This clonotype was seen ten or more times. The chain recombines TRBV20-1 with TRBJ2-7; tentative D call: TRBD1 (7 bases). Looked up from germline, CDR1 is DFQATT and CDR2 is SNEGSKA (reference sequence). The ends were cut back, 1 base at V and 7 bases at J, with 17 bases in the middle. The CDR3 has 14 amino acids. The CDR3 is CSARAPRGAGEQYF. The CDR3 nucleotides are TGCAGTGCTAGAGCCCCCAGGGGGGCGGGGGAGCAGTACTTC.

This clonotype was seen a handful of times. CDR3: CASSSGGTSFSNNYGYTF. The CDR3 DNA reads as TGCGCCAGCAGCTCTGGGGGGACGAGTTTTAGCAATAACTATGGCTACACCTTC. The rearrangement joins TRBV5-1 to TRBJ1-2; D is possibly TRBD1 (5 bases). Trimming pared 3 bases from V and 1 base from J, leaving 22 bases between. This CDR3 is 18 amino acids long. The germline CDR1 and CDR2 sequences are SGHRS and YFSETQ.

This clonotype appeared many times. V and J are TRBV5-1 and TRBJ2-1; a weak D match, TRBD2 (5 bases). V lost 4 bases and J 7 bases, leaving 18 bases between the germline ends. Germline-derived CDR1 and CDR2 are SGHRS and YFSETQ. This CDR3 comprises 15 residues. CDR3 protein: CASSRRPGVWNEQFF. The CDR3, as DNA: TGCGCCAGCAGCCGCCGACCCGGGGTTTGGAATGAGCAGTTCTTC. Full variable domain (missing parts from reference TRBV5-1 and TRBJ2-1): KAGVTQTPRYLIKTRGQQVTLSCSPISGHRSVSWYQQTPGQGLQFLFEYFSETQRNKGNFPGRFSGRQFSNSRSEMNVSTLELGDSALYLCASSRRPGVWNEQFFGPGTRLTVL.

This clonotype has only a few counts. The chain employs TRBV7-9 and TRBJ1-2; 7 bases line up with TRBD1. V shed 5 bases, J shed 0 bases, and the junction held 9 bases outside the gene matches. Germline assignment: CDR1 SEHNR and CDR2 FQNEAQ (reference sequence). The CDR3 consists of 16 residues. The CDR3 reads CASSPPDRLTNYGYTF. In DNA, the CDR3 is TGTGCCAGCAGCCCCCCGGACAGGCTGACTAACTATGGCTACACCTTC. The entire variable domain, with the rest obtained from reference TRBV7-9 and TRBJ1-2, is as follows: DTGVSQNPRHKITKRGQNVTFRCDPISEHNRLYWYRQTLGQGPEFLTYFQNEAQLEKSRLLSDRFSAERPKGSFSTLEIQRTEQGDSAMYLCASSPPDRLTNYGYTFGSGTRLTVV.

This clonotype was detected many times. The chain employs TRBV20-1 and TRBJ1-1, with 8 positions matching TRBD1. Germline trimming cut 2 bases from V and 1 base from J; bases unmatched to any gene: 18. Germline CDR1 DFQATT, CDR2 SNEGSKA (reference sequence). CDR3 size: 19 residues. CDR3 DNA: TGCAGTGCTAGAACAGGGGGAGTCGGTCCCCATGGGACGAACACTGAAGCTTTCTTT. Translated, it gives CSARTGGVGPHGTNTEAFF.

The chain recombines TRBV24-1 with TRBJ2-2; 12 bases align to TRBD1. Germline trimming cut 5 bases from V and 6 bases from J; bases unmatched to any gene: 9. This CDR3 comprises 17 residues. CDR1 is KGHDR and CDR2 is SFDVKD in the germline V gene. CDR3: CATSAMAGTGGSGELFF. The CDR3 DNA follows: TGTGCCACCAGTGCTATGGCCGGGACAGGGGGCTCCGGGGAGCTGTTTTTT.

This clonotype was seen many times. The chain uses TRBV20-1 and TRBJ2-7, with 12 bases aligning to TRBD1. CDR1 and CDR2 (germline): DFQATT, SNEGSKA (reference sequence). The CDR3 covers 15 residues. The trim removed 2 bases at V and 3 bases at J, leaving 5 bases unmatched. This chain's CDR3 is CSARKGTGGIYEQYF. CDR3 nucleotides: TGCAGTGCTAGAAAAGGGACAGGGGGCATCTACGAGCAGTACTTC.

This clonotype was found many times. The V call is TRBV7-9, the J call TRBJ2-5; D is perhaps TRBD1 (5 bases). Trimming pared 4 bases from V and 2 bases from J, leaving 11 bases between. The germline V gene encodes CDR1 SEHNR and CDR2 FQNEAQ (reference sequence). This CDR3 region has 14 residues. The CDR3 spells CASSSSGFQETQYF. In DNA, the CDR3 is TGTGCCAGCAGCTCCTCAGGGTTTCAAGAGACCCAGTACTTC.

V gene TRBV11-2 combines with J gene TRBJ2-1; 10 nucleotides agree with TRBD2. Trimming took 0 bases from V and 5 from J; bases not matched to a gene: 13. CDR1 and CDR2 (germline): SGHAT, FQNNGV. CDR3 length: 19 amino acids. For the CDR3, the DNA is TGTGCCAGCAGCTTAGATGCGGGGTGGCTAGCGGGAGCGGACAATGAGCAGTTCTTC. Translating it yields CASSLDAGWLAGADNEQFF.

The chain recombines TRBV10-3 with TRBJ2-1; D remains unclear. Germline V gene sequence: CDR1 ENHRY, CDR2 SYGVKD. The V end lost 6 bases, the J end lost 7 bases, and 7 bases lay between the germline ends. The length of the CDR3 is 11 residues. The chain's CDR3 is CAISLNNEQFF. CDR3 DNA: TGTGCCATCAGCTTAAATAATGAGCAGTTCTTC.

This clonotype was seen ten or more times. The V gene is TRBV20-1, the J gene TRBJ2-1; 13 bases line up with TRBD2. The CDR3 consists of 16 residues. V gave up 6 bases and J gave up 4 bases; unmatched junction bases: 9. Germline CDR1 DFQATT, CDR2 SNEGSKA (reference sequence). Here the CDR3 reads CSARTSGSGRYNEQFF. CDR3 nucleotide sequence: TGCAGTGCCCGGACTAGCGGGAGCGGGCGGTACAATGAGCAGTTCTTC.

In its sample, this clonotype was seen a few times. The CDR3 region has the DNA TGTGCCAGCTCCCAGAACGGGGGGCGCAGCACCGGGGAGCTGTTTTTT. Its protein product is CASSQNGGRSTGELFF. The genes are TRBV18 and TRBJ2-2, with D possibly TRBD2 on 7 matching bases. The CDR3 extends over 16 amino acids. Per germline, CDR1 KGHSH and CDR2 LQKENI. Trimming cost V 6 bases and J 4 bases, with 18 bases left between them.